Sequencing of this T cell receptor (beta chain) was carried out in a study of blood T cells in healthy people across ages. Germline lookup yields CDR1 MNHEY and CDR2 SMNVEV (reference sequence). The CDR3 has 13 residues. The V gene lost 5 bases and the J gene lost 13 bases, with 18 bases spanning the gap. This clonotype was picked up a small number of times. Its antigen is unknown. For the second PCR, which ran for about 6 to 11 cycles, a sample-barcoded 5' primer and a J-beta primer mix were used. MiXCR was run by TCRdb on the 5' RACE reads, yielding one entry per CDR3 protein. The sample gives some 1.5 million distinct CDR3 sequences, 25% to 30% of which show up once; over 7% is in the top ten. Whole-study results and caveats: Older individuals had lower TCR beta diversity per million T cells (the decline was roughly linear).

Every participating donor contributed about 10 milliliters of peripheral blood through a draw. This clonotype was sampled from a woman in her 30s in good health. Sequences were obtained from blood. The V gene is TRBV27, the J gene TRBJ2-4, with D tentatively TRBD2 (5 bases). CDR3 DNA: TGTGCCAGCAGTCCTGGACTGTACAATGAGCAGTACTTC. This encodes CASSPGLYNEQYF.